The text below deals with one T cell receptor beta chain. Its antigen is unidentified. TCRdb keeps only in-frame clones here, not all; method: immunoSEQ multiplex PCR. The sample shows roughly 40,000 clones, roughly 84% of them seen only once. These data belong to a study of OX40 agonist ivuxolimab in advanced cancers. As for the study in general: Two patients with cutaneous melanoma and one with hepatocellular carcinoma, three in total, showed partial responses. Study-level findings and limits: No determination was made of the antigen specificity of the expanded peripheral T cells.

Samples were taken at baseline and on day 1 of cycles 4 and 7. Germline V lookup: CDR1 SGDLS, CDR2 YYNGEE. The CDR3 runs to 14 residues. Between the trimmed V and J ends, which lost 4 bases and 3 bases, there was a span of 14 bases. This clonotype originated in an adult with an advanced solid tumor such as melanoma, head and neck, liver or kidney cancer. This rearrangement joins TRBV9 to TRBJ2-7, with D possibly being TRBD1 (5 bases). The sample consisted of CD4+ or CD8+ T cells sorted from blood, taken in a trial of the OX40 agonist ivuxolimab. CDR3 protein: CASSPRIDSYEQYF. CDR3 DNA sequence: TGTGCCAGCAGCCCCCGAATTGACAGCTACGAGCAGTACTTC.